These 2 T cell receptor beta chains were sequenced from one sample in a study of cytomegalovirus exposure and HLA in healthy donors. The PCR had 60 Vbeta and 13 Jbeta primers. Here immunoSEQ multiplex PCR was the method, and the copy in TCRdb shows in-frame clones only, minus some. The data contain 60,000 to 85,000 clones, around 80% of them seen just once; the ten biggest clones take up approximately 19%. Input material: PBMCs. The receptors come from a man aged 65 to 79 in good health and CMV-seropositive.

The V gene is TRBV10-3, the J gene TRBJ2-2; no reliable D call. CDR3 length: 14 residues. V was shortened by 4 bases and J by 2 bases, with 8 bases between the two germline ends. Per germline, CDR1 ENHRY and CDR2 SYGVKD. CDR3 DNA sequence: TGTGCCATCAGTGGATTACTAAACACCGGGGAGCTGTTTTTT. As protein: CAISGLLNTGELFF.

The rearrangement joins TRBV10-3 to TRBJ1-5; 10 nucleotides line up with TRBD1. The germline gives CDR1 ENHRY, CDR2 SYGVKD. The CDR3 runs 15 residues. J was trimmed by 6 bases and V by 6 bases; bases with no gene match: 8. The DNA of the CDR3 is TGTGCCATCAGGGGCGGGACAGGGGAGGGTCAGCCCCAGCATTTT. The encoded protein is CAIRGGTGEGQPQHF.